This T cell receptor (beta chain) was captured by sequencing in a study of cytomegalovirus exposure and HLA in healthy donors. General study results and limits: Equally common other TCR beta chains were less clonally expanded than HLA-associated ones, a later analysis found.

This clone showed up just a few times. Its specificity is not known. The CDR3 runs 17 residues. After removal of 5 bases from V and 4 bases from J, the junction contained 13 bases not matched to a gene. CDR1 SEHNR and CDR2 FQNEAQ come from the germline V gene (reference sequence). With 60 Vbeta and 13 Jbeta primers, the PCR was carried out. Assay used: immunoSEQ multiplex PCR; TCRdb lists only in-frame clones, some missing. The profile shows approximately 170,000 clones, around 75% of them singletons. This clonotype originated in a male donor in good health and CMV-seronegative. The material sequenced was PBMCs. The chain joins TRBV7-9 to TRBJ2-7, with TRBD2 matching over 11 bases. In DNA form, the CDR3 reads TGTGCCAGCAGCCCGGCCTCAGGGGGACTAGCGGCGTACGAGCAGTACTTC. Protein: CASSPASGGLAAYEQYF.